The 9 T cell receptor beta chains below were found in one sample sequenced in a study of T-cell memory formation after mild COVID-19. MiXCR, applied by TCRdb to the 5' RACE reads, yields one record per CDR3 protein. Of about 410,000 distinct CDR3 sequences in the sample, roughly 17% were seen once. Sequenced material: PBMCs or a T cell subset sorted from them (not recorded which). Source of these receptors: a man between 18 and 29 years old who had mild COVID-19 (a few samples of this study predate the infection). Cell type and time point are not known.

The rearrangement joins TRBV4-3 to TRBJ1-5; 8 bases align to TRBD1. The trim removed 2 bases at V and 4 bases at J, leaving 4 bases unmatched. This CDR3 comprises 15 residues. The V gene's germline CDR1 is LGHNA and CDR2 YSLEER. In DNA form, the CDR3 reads TGCGCCAGCAGCCAATGGACAGGGTGGAATCAGCCCCAGCATTTT. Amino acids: CASSQWTGWNQPQHF.

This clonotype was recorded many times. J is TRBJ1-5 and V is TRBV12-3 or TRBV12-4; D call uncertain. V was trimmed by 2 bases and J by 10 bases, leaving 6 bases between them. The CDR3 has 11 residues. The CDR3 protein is CASSLKGPQHF. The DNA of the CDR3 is TGTGCCAGCAGTTTAAAAGGACCCCAGCATTTT.

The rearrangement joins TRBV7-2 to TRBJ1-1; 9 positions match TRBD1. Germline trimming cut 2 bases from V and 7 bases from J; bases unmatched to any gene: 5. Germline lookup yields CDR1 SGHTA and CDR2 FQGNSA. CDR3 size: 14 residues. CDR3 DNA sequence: TGTGCCAGCAGCTTAAAACAGGGGGCCGGTGAAGCTTTCTTT. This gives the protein CASSLKQGAGEAFF.

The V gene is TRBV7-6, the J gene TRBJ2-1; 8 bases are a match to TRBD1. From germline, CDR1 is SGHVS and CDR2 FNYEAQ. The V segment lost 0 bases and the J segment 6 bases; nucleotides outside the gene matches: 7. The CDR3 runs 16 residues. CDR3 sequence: CASSLAPQGAINEQFF. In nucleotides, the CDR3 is TGTGCCAGCAGCTTAGCTCCCCAGGGGGCCATCAATGAGCAGTTCTTC.

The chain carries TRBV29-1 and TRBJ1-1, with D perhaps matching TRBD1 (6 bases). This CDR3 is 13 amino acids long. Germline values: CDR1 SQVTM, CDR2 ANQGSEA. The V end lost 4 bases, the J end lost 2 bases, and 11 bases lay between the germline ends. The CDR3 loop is CSVVTGLNTEAFF. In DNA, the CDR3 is TGCAGCGTTGTGACAGGTCTAAACACTGAAGCTTTCTTT.

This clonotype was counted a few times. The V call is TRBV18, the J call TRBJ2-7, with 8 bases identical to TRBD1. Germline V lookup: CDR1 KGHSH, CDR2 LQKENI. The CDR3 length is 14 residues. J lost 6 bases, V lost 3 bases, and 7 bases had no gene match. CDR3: CASSPGTGFVEQYV. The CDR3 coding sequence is TGTGCCAGCTCACCCGGGACAGGATTCGTCGAGCAGTACGTC.

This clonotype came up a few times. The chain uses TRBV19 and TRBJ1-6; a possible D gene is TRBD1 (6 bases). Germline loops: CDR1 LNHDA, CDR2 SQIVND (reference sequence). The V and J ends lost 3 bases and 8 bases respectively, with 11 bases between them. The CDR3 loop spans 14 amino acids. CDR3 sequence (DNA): TGTGCCAGTAGTATCTCGGGACAAGATTCACCCCTCCACTTT. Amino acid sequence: CASSISGQDSPLHF.

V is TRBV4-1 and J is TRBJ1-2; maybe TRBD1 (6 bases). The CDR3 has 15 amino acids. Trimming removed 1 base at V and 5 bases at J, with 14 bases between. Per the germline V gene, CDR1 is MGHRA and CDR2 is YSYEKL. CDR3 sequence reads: CASSQGAGAFYGYTF. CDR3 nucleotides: TGCGCCAGCAGCCAAGGAGCAGGGGCTTTTTATGGCTACACCTTC.

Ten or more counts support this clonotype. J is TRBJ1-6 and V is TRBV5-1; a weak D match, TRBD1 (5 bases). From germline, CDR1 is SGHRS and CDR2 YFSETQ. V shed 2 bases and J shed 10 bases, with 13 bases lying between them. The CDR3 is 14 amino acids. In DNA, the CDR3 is TGCGCCAGCAGCTTTTCTACAGGTCAGTCACCCCTCCACTTT. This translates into CASSFSTGQSPLHF.